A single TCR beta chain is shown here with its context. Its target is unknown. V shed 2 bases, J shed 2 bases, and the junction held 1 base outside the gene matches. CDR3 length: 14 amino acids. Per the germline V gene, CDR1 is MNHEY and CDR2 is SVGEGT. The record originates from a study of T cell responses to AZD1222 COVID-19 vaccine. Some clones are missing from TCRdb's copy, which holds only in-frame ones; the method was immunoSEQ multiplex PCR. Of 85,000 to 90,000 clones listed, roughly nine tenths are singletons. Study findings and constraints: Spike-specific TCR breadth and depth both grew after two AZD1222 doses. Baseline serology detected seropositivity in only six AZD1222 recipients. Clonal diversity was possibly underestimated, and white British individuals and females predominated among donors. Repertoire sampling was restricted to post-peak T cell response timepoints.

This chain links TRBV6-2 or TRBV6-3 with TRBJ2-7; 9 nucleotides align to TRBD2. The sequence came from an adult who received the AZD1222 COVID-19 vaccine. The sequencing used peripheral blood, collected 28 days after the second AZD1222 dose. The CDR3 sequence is CASSYGGGAYEQYF. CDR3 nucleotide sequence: TGTGCCAGCAGTTACGGCGGGGGGGCCTACGAGCAGTACTTC.